The 13 T cell receptor beta chains listed next were all sequenced from one sample in a study of T cell changes during pregnancy in multiple sclerosis. Some clones are missing from TCRdb's copy, which holds only in-frame ones; the method was immunoSEQ multiplex PCR. The sample holds around 66,000 clones; around 92% are singletons and the top ten take 1% to 1.5%. The source was peripheral blood, collected after pregnancy. All receptors come from a female donor in good health, enrolled as a control in a pregnancy study.

The chain has TRBV4-1 and TRBJ1-1, with D perhaps TRBD1 (5 bases). This CDR3 comprises 14 residues. The ends were cut back, 0 bases at V and 6 bases at J, with 11 bases in the middle. CDR1 is MGHRA, CDR2 YSYEKL, per germline. Here the CDR3 DNA reads TGCGCCAGCAGCCAAGATTGGGGGGTCGCTGAAGCTTTCTTT. Its translation: CASSQDWGVAEAFF.

This clone was counted once. This rearrangement joins TRBV6-6 to TRBJ1-2; unclear D gene. V lost 11 bases, J lost 3 bases, and 10 bases lay in between. Germline V gene data show CDR1 as MNHNY and CDR2 as SVGAGI (reference sequence). The CDR3 spans 11 residues. The CDR3 reads CACLEDYGYTF. The DNA for the CDR3 is TGTGCCTGTTTAGAAGACTATGGCTACACCTTC.

The chain carries TRBV6-5 and TRBJ1-2; TRBD1 might be the D (6 bases). Germline CDR1 MNHEY, CDR2 SVGAGI. Trimming removed 8 bases from V and 4 bases from J, with 17 bases in between. The CDR3 sequence is 14 residues long. CDR3 sequence reads: CASGRTGNRYGYTF. The CDR3 DNA sequence: TGTGCCAGCGGTAGAACAGGGAATCGCTATGGCTACACCTTC.

The rearrangement uses TRBV5-1 and TRBJ2-7; 10 positions match TRBD1. The CDR3 contains 15 residues. The J segment lost 4 bases and the V segment lost 3 bases, leaving 7 bases of the junction unmatched. The germline CDR1 and CDR2 sequences are SGHRS and YFSETQ. The CDR3 nucleotides read TGCGCCAGCAGCTCCCGACAGGGGGCAGGGTACGAGCAGTACTTC. It specifies CASSSRQGAGYEQYF. The whole variable domain, remainder taken from reference TRBV5-1 and TRBJ2-7, is KAGVTQTPRYLIKTRGQQVTLSCSPISGHRSVSWYQQTPGQGLQFLFEYFSETQRNKGNFPGRFSGRQFSNSRSEMNVSTLELGDSALYLCASSSRQGAGYEQYFGPGTRLTVT.

The chain carries TRBV19 and TRBJ1-2; D call uncertain. This CDR3 has 12 amino acids. The V end was cut by 3 bases, the J end by 8 bases, with 10 bases between. The germline gives CDR1 LNHDA, CDR2 SQIVND (reference sequence). The CDR3 DNA reads TGTGCCAGTAGTATCCCGGGTTCGGGCTACACCTTC. Protein: CASSIPGSGYTF.

This clone was seen more than once but under ten times. V gene TRBV4-3 combines with J gene TRBJ1-1; D is perhaps TRBD1 (5 bases). The germline V gene has CDR1 LGHNA and CDR2 YSLEER. The length of the CDR3 is 14 residues. V lost 4 bases and J 4 bases, leaving 13 bases between the germline ends. In DNA form, the CDR3 reads TGCGCCAGCAGCCCGGGGAGGGGAAGCACTGAAGCTTTCTTT. Its translation is CASSPGRGSTEAFF.

The rearrangement uses TRBV30 and TRBJ2-1, with 9 nucleotides matching TRBD2. Germline lookup yields CDR1 GTSNPN and CDR2 SVGIG (reference sequence). CDR3 size: 16 residues. V lost 3 bases to trimming and J lost 3 bases; unmatched junction nucleotides: 9. CDR3 coding DNA: TGTGCCTGGAGCGATAAGGCGGGGGGGGACTACAATGAGCAGTTCTTC. As protein: CAWSDKAGGDYNEQFF. Variable domain in full (rest from reference TRBV30 and TRBJ2-1): SQTIHQWPATLVQPVGSPLSLECTVEGTSNPNLYWYRQAAGRGLQLLFYSVGIGQISSEVPQNLSASRPQDRQFILSSKKLLLSDSGFYLCAWSDKAGGDYNEQFFGPGTRLTVL.

The chain is built from TRBV11-3 and TRBJ1-1; D gene unclear. The germline V gene has CDR1 SGHNT and CDR2 YENEEA. V was clipped by 1 base and J by 4 bases, with 10 bases between them. The CDR3 sequence is 14 residues long. The CDR3, as DNA: TGTGCCAGCAGCTTAGTAAGGAGGAGCACTGAAGCTTTCTTT. Translation gives CASSLVRRSTEAFF.

The J gene is TRBJ1-5, the V gene TRBV30; 8 bases align to TRBD1. Looked up from germline, CDR1 is GTSNPN and CDR2 is SVGIG (reference sequence). V trimming: 5 bases; J trimming: 2 bases; junction bases outside the gene matches: 11. The CDR3 covers 16 residues. The CDR3 here is CAWEQAGGRGNQPQHF. The CDR3 nucleotides read TGTGCCTGGGAGCAAGCAGGGGGCCGGGGCAATCAGCCCCAGCATTTT.

The rearrangement links TRBV11-2 to TRBJ1-2, with D hard to call. Trimming left V 4 bases short and J 6 bases short, with 18 bases between. Germline CDR1 is SGHAT and CDR2 is FQNNGV. The CDR3 sequence is 15 residues long. The CDR3 spells CASSSIVRGGNGYTF. The CDR3 DNA follows: TGTGCCAGCAGCTCGATCGTGCGGGGAGGGAATGGCTACACCTTC.

The chain employs TRBV15 and TRBJ2-5; D may be TRBD1 (5 bases). Germline V CDR1 and CDR2: LNHNV, YYDKDF (reference sequence). The CDR3 consists of 14 residues. V gave up 1 base and J gave up 3 bases, with 9 bases separating them. CDR3 sequence (DNA): TGTGCCACCAGCAGAGGGGGCCAGGAAGAGACCCAGTACTTC. It translates to CATSRGGQEETQYF.

The chain employs TRBV5-6 and TRBJ2-1; 9 nucleotides agree with TRBD2. The CDR3 sequence is 14 residues long. Germline trimming cut 2 bases from V and 10 bases from J; bases unmatched to any gene: 7. Germline values: CDR1 SGHDT, CDR2 YYEEEE. The CDR3 loop is CASSFRGGALEQFF. The CDR3 DNA is TGTGCCAGCAGCTTTCGCGGGGGGGCACTCGAGCAGTTCTTC.

Remarks on this clone: A junction boundary mismatches the germline segment, possibly from a read error. This rearrangement joins TRBV11-1 to TRBJ2-5; a possible D gene is TRBD2 (5 bases). The germline gives CDR1 SGHAT, CDR2 FQDESV (reference sequence). The CDR3 length is 14 residues. The CDR3 nucleotides are TGTGCCAGCAGCCCACGGGGTGATCCAGAGGCCCAGTACTTC. It translates to CASSPRGDPEAQYF.